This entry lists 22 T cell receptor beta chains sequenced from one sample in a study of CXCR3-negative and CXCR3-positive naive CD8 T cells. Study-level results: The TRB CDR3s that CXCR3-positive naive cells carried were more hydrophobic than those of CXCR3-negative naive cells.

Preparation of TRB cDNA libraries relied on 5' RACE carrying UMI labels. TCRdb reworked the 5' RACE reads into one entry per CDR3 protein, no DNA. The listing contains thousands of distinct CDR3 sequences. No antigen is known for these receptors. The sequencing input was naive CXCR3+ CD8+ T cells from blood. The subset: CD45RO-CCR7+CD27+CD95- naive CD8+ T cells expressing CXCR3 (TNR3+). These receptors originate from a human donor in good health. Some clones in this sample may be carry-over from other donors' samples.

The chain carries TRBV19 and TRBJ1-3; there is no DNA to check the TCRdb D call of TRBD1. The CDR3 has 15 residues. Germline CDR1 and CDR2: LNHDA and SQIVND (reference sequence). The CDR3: CASSIVTGQGNTIYF.

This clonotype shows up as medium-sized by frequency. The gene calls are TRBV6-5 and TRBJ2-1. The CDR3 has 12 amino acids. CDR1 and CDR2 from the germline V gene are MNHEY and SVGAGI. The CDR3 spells CASSYSGNEQFF.

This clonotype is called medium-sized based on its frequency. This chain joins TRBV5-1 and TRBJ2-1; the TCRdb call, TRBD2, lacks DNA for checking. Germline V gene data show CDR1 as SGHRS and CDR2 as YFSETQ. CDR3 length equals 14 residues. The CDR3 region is CASSQLAGYNEQFF.

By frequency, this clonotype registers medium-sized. The CDR3 reads CASSSWGQAYEAFF. The chain couples TRBV14 to TRBJ1-1; no DNA is available, so the TRBD1 call from TCRdb remains unchecked. This CDR3 region has 14 residues. Germline V lookup: CDR1 SGHDN, CDR2 FVKESK. The whole variable domain, filled in from reference TRBV14 and TRBJ1-1, reads EAGVTQFPSHSVIEKGQTVTLRCDPISGHDNLYWYRRVMGKEIKFLLHFVKESKQDESGMPNNRFLAERTGGTYSTLKVQPAELEDSGVYFCASSSWGQAYEAFFGQGTRLTVV.

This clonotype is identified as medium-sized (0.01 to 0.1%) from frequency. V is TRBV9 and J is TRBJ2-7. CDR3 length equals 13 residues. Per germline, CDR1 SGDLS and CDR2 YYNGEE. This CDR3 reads CASSVTSAHEQYF.

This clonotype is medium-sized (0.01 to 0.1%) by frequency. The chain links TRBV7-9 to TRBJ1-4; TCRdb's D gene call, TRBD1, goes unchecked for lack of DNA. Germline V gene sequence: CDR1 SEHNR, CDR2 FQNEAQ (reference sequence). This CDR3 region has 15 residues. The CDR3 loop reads CASSPPTGRGEKLFF.

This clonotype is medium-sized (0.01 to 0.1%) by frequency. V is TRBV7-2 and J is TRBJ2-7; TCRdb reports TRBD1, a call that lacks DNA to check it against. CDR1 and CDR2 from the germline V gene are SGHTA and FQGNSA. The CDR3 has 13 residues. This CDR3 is CASRPGHLYEQYF.

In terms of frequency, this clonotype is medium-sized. CDR3 residues: CAWSALGSGTDTQYF. The chain is built from TRBV30 and TRBJ2-3. Looked up from germline, CDR1 is GTSNPN and CDR2 is SVGIG (reference sequence). The CDR3 spans 15 residues.

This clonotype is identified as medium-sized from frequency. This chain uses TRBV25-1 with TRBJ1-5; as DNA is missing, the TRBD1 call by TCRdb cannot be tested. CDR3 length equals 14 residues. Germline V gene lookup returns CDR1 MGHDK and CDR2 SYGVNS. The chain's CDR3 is CASKHGQTDQPQHF. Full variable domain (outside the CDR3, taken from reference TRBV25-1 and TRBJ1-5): EADIYQTPRYLVIGTGKKITLECSQTMGHDKMYWYQQDPGMELHLIHYSYGVNSTEKGDLSSESTVSRIRTEHFPLTLESARPSHTSQYLCASKHGQTDQPQHFGDGTRLSIL.

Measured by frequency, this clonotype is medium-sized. CDR3: CASSVLGGSYEKLFF. J is TRBJ1-4 and V is TRBV2. The CDR3 is 15 amino acids. Germline V gene sequence: CDR1 SNHLY, CDR2 FYNNEI.

CDR3 region: CASSTLTGLGANVLTF. This chain connects TRBV27 to TRBJ2-6; without DNA, the TCRdb call of TRBD1 cannot be checked. This CDR3 comprises 16 residues. Germline CDR1 and CDR2: MNHEY and SMNVEV (reference sequence).

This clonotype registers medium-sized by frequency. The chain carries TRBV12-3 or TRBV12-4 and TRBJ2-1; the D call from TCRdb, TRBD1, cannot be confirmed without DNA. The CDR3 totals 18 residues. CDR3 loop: CASSWDSLAVLTYNEQFF.

This CDR3 reads CASSQAQAKKPYGYTF. This sequence joins TRBV25-1 and TRBJ1-2; TCRdb calls TRBD1, which cannot be checked without DNA. Germline values: CDR1 MGHDK, CDR2 SYGVNS. The CDR3 contains 16 residues.

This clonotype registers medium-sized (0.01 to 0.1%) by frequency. CDR3 protein: CASSEGGMNTEAFF. V and J are TRBV14 and TRBJ1-1. The CDR3 has 14 residues. Germline lookup yields CDR1 SGHDN and CDR2 FVKESK.

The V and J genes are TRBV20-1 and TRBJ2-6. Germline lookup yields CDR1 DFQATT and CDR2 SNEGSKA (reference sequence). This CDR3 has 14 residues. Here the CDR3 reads CSASDSSGANVLTF.

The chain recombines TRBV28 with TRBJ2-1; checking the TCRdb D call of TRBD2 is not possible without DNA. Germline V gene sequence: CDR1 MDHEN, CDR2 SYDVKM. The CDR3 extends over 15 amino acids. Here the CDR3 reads CASSLGLVSYNEQFF.

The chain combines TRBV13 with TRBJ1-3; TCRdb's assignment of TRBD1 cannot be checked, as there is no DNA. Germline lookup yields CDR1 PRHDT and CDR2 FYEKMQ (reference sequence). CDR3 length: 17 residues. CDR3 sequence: CASSRSGTVSSGNTIYF. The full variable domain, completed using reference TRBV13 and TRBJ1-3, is AAGVIQSPRHLIKEKRETATLKCYPIPRHDTVYWYQQGPGQDPQFLISFYEKMQSDKGSIPDRFSAQQFSDYHSELNMSSLELGDSALYFCASSRSGTVSSGNTIYFGEGSWLTVV.

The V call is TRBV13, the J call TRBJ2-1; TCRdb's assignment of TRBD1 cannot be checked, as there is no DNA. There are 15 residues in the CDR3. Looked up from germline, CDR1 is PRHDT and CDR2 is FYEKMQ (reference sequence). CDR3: CASSRGQGWSNEQFF.

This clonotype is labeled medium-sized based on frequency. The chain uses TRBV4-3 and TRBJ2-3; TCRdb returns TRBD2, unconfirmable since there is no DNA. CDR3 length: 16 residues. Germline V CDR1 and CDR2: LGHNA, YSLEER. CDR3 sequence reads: CASSPDGSGRTDTQYF.

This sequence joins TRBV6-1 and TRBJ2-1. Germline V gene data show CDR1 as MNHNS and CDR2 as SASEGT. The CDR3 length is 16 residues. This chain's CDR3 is CASRQGPASSYNEQFF.

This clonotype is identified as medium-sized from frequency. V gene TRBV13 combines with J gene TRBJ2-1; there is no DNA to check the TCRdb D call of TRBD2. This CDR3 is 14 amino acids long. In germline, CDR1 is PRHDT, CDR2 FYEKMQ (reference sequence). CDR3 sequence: CASSLGLGLSEQFF.

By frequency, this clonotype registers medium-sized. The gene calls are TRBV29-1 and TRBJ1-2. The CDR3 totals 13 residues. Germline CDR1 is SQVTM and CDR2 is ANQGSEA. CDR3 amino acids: CSVEDREGMGYTF.